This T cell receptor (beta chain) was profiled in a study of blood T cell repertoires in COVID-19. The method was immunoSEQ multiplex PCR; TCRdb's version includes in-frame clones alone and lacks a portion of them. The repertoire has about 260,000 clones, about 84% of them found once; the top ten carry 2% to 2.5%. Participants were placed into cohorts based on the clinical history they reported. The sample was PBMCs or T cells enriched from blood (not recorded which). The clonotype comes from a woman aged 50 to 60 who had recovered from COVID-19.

CDR3 nucleotide sequence: TGCGCCAGCAGCCAAGCTCAGGGGGCAGGGGGAGATCAGCCCCAGCATTTT. Translation: CASSQAQGAGGDQPQHF. The rearrangement uses TRBV4-1 and TRBJ1-5, with TRBD1 matching over 8 bases. The CDR3 has 17 amino acids. V shed 1 base and J 5 bases; nucleotides not matched to a gene: 10. CDR1 is MGHRA, CDR2 YSYEKL, per germline.